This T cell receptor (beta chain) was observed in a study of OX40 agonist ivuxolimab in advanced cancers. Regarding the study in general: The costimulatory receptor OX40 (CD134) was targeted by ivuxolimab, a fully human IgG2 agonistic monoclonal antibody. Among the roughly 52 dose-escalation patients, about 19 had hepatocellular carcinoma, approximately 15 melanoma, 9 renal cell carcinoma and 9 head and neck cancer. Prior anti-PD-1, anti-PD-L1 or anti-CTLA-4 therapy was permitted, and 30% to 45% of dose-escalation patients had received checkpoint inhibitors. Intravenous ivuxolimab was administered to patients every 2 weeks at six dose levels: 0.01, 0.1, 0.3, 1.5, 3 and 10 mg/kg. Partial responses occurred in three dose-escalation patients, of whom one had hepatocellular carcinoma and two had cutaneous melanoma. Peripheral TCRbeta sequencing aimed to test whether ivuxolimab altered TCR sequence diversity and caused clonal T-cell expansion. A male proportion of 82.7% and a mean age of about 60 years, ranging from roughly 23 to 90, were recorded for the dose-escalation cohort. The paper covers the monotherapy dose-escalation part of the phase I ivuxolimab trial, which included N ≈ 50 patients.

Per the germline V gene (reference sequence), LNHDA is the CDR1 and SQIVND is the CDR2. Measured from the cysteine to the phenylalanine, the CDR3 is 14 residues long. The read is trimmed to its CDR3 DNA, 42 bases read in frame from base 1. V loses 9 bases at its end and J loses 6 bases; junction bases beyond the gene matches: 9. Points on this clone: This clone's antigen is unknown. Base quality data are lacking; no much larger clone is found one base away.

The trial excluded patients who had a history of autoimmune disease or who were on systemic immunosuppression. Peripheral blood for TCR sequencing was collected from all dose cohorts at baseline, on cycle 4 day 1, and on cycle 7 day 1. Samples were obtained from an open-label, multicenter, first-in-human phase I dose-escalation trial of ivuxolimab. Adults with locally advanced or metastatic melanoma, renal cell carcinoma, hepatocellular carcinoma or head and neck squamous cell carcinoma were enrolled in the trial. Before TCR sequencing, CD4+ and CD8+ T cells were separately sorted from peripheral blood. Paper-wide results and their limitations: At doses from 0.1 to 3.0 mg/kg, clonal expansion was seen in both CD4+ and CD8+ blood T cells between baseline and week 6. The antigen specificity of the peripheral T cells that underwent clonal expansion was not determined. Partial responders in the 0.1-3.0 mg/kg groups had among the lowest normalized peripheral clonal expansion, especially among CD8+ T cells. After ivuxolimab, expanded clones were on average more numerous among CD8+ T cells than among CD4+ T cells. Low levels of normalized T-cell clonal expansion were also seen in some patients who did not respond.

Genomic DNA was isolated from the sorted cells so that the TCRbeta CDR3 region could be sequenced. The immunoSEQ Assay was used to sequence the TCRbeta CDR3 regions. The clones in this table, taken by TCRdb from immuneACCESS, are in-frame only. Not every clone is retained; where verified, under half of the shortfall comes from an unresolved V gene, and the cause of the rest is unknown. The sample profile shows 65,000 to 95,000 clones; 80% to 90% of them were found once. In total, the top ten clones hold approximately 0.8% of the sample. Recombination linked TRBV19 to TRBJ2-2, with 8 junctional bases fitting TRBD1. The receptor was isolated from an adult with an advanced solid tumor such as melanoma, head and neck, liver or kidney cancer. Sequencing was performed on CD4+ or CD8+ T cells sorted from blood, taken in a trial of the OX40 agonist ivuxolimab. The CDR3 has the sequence CASRTGWEAGELFF. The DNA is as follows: TGTGCCAGCAGGACAGGGTGGGAGGCCGGGGAGCTGTTTTTT.